The 25 T cell receptor beta chains listed next were all sequenced from one sample in a study of regulatory T cells in long-lasting Graves disease. Researchers made TCR beta libraries by using iRepertoire HTBI primers and running Arm-PCR on CDR3 regions. TCRdb reprocessed the multiplex PCR reads with MiXCR, giving one entry per CDR3 protein. Among hundreds of thousands of distinct CDR3 sequences, around 17% were seen once, and the ten largest hold 18%. Specified time point: newly diagnosed GD, antithyroid drugs for less than 3 months. From RNA extracted from PBMCs, the TCR library was made. This same sample was also part of a study on T cells in Graves' hyperthyroidism and ophthalmopathy.

Sequences were derived from peripheral blood mononuclear cells (PBMCs), sampled at new diagnosis, from a patient treated with antithyroid drugs. Receptor source: a woman aged 25 to 45 with Graves disease.

The chain employs TRBV18 and TRBJ2-3; tentative D call: TRBD1 (5 bases). Deletions cut 1 base from V and 1 base from J, with 9 bases between. This CDR3 is built from 15 residues. CDR1 is KGHSH, CDR2 LQKENI, per germline. CDR3 protein: CASSPRDSRTDTQYF. DNA of the CDR3: TGTGCCAGCTCACCACGAGACAGCCGCACAGATACGCAGTATTTT.

The rearrangement uses TRBV29-1 and TRBJ2-3, with TRBD2 as a possible D gene (6 bases). The CDR3 is 15 residues long. V was trimmed by 0 bases and J by 2 bases, leaving 12 bases between them. Germline V gene sequence: CDR1 SQVTM, CDR2 ANQGSEA. The CDR3 DNA reads as TGCAGCGTTGAAGATCTGGGACTTGTCACAGATACGCAGTATTTT. Its protein product is CSVEDLGLVTDTQYF.

This clonotype was counted ten times or more. This chain links TRBV7-3 with TRBJ2-3, with D hard to call. V lost 1 base and J lost 0, with 8 bases in between. CDR3 length: 15 amino acids. Germline V CDR1 and CDR2: SGHTA, FQGTGA. CDR3 nucleotide sequence: TGTGCCAGCAGCTTAAGGCAAGCTAGCACAGATACGCAGTATTTT. Protein product: CASSLRQASTDTQYF.

The rearrangement joins TRBV7-2 to TRBJ2-3; D unclear. Germline CDR1 reads SGHTA; CDR2 reads FQGNSA. The CDR3 consists of 11 residues. V shed 7 bases and J shed 7 bases, with 9 bases lying between them. CDR3 DNA sequence: TGTGCCAGCACCTGGGGAAATACGCAGTATTTT. This gives the protein CASTWGNTQYF.

A word on this clonotype: A much larger clonotype is one base distant, so this may be a read error. V is TRBV28 and J is TRBJ1-6; a possible D gene is TRBD1 (5 bases). Germline V lookup: CDR1 MDHEN, CDR2 SYDVKM. This CDR3 is built from 13 residues. The CDR3, as DNA: TGTGCCAGCACCCCCTCAGGGTATTCATCCCTCCACTTT. It yields the protein CASTPSGYSSLHF.

This clonotype was detected ten times or more. This chain connects TRBV27 to TRBJ1-5; D perhaps matches TRBD1 (5 bases). The germline gives CDR1 MNHEY, CDR2 SMNVEV (reference sequence). V was shortened by 10 bases and J by 4 bases, with 23 bases between the two germline ends. CDR3 size: 16 residues. CDR3 protein: CATKPGVVPDNQPQHF. CDR3 DNA sequence: TGTGCCACAAAGCCGGGGGTGGTCCCCGATAATCAGCCCCAGCATTTT.

This clonotype has ten or more counts. The rearrangement links TRBV7-2 to TRBJ2-7, with 10 bases matching TRBD1. This CDR3 spans 15 amino acids. V dropped 5 bases and J dropped 2; count of bases not matched to a gene: 6. The germline CDR1 and CDR2 sequences are SGHTA and FQGNSA. The CDR3 DNA follows: TGTGCCAGCAGCCTCCGGGACAGGGGTCCCTACGAGCAGTACTTC. This gives the protein CASSLRDRGPYEQYF. Looking up the rest from reference TRBV7-2 and TRBJ2-7 gives the full variable domain: GAGVSQSPSNKVTEKGKDVELRCDPISGHTALYWYRQSLGQGLEFLIYFQGNSAPDKSGLPSDRFSAERTGGSVSTLTIQRTQQEDSAVYLCASSLRDRGPYEQYFGPGTRLTVT.

This clonotype was found many times. The genes are TRBV28 and TRBJ2-3; D not resolved. The CDR3 totals 16 residues. From germline, CDR1 is MDHEN and CDR2 SYDVKM. V was cut by 3 bases and J by 0 bases, with 13 bases left in between. The chain's CDR3 is CASSFMQRRSTDTQYF. The CDR3 DNA reads TGTGCCAGCAGTTTTATGCAGAGACGGAGCACAGATACGCAGTATTTT.

CDR3 coding DNA: TGTGCCAGCAGAACAGGGAAGCAGGGGACCTACGAGCAGTACTTC. Residues: CASRTGKQGTYEQYF. The chain has TRBV12-3 or TRBV12-4 and TRBJ2-7, with D possibly matching TRBD1 (6 bases). V lost 6 bases and J 2 bases, leaving 17 bases between the germline ends. The CDR3 runs 15 residues.

This clonotype was recorded a few times. The J gene is TRBJ1-4, the V gene TRBV4-2, with no clear D. Germline-derived CDR1 and CDR2 are LGHNA and YNFKEQ. V lost 0 bases and J 8 bases, leaving 13 bases between the germline ends. CDR3 length equals 15 residues. The CDR3 region has the DNA TGTGCCAGCAGCCAAGAGGGAGGGCTGCGGGAAAAACTGTTTTTT. It yields the protein CASSQEGGLREKLFF.

This clonotype was seen more than once but under ten times. Germline is not matched at one junction end, which may reflect a read error. This chain connects TRBV5-4 to TRBJ2-7, with TRBD2 as a possible D gene (6 bases). This CDR3 has 14 residues. CDR1 is SGHNT, CDR2 YYREEE, per germline (reference sequence). The CDR3 DNA is TGTGCCAAACGGGGGATGGAAACCACCTACGGGCAGTACTTC. Translation gives CAKRGMETTYGQYF.

This clonotype was recorded at least ten times. J is TRBJ1-1 and V is TRBV7-2, with 8 bases that match TRBD1. The V gene end was trimmed by 2 bases and the J gene end by 4 bases; junction bases not matched to a gene: 6. This CDR3 spans 15 amino acids. Germline CDR1 SGHTA, CDR2 FQGNSA. DNA for the CDR3: TGTGCCAGCAGCTTATGGGGGACAGGAGTCACTGAAGCTTTCTTT. This codes for CASSLWGTGVTEAFF.

In this sample, this clonotype turned up many times. V usage is TRBV12-3 or TRBV12-4 and J usage is TRBJ2-2; D possibly corresponds to TRBD2 (7 bases). The CDR3 length is 15 residues. With 7 bases removed from V and 6 bases from J, the gap between germline ends came to 18 bases. The CDR3 region has the DNA TGTGCCAGCACGAGCGCGGGGGCCCGTTCCGGGGAGCTGTTTTTT. Translated, it gives CASTSAGARSGELFF.

Only a few counts were recorded for this clonotype. This rearrangement joins TRBV3-1 to TRBJ1-3, with D unclear. Looked up from germline, CDR1 is LGHDT and CDR2 is YNNKEL (reference sequence). The CDR3 covers 13 residues. CDR3 in DNA: TGTGCTATCGAGAGCAGCTCTGGAAACACCATATATTTT. As protein: CAIESSSGNTIYF.

The chain uses TRBV20-1 and TRBJ2-6; maybe TRBD1 (5 bases). CDR3 length: 16 amino acids. Per the germline V gene, CDR1 is DFQATT and CDR2 is SNEGSKA (reference sequence). The V end was cut by 0 bases, the J end by 1 base, with 10 bases between. The CDR3 bases are TGCAGTGCTAGAGACCCCCAGGGTTCTGGGGCCAACGTCCTGACTTTC. It specifies CSARDPQGSGANVLTF.

The gene calls are TRBV4-2 and TRBJ1-1; D is perhaps TRBD1 (5 bases). V was pared by 2 bases and J by 13 bases, with 23 bases between. This CDR3 has 15 amino acids. Germline V gene sequence: CDR1 LGHNA, CDR2 YNFKEQ. The CDR3 nucleotides are TGTGCCAGCAGCCAAAACATGGGACCCACGATGAAAGATTTCTTT. Translating gives CASSQNMGPTMKDFF.

The chain combines TRBV18 with TRBJ1-2, with 7 bases aligning to TRBD1. The CDR3 sequence is 17 residues long. From germline, CDR1 is KGHSH and CDR2 LQKENI. J gave up 2 bases and V 1 base, and 10 bases lay outside the gene matches. The CDR3 DNA reads as TGTGCCAGCTCACCACTTCCCGATGACAGGGCCAACTATGGCTACACCTTC. Its translation is CASSPLPDDRANYGYTF.

This clonotype has a count of ten or more. The rearrangement uses TRBV7-2 and TRBJ2-1, with D tentatively TRBD1 (6 bases). The germline V gene has CDR1 SGHTA and CDR2 FQGNSA. V lost 5 bases and J lost 4, with 15 bases in between. CDR3 length: 15 amino acids. The DNA for the CDR3 is TGTGCCAGCAGCATGCCTTGGACAGCTTACAATGAGCAGTTCTTC. Translation gives CASSMPWTAYNEQFF.

This clonotype was counted only a few times. The chain has TRBV5-1 and TRBJ2-7; 9 nucleotides match TRBD2. V shed 0 bases, J shed 5 bases, and the junction held 9 bases outside the gene matches. Germline V gene data show CDR1 as SGHRS and CDR2 as YFSETQ. CDR3 size: 16 residues. The CDR3 region has the DNA TGCGCCAGCAGCTTGGCGGCGGGGGGGACAGCCCACGAGCAGTACTTC. Its protein product is CASSLAAGGTAHEQYF.

This clonotype was detected only once. One junction end disagrees with the germline gene, perhaps due to a read error. This chain links TRBV5-5 with TRBJ2-7, with TRBD2 identical over 9 bases. CDR3 length equals 13 residues. CDR1 is SGHKS, CDR2 YYEKEE, per germline (reference sequence). The CDR3 reads CASSSSGNYEQYF. The CDR3 nucleotides are TGCGCCAGCAGCTCTAGCGGGAACTACGAGCAGTACTTC.

This clonotype was seen more than once but under ten times. The gene calls are TRBV20-1 and TRBJ1-1, with 9 bases fitting TRBD1. The CDR3 extends over 16 amino acids. The V gene end was trimmed by 1 base and the J gene end by 0 bases; junction bases not matched to a gene: 6. Germline V gene sequence: CDR1 DFQATT, CDR2 SNEGSKA (reference sequence). CDR3 amino acids: CSARGGQGIMNTEAFF. CDR3 DNA sequence: TGCAGTGCTAGAGGGGGACAGGGCATCATGAACACTGAAGCTTTCTTT.

This clonotype was counted between two and nine times. The chain links TRBV18 to TRBJ2-1; D is undetermined. CDR1 and CDR2 (germline): KGHSH, LQKENI. The V end lost 2 bases, the J end lost 6 bases, and 11 bases lay between the germline ends. This CDR3 comprises 14 residues. The CDR3 DNA follows: TGTGCCAGCTCACCATGGTCGGCTACCAATGAGCAGTTCTTC. It yields the protein CASSPWSATNEQFF.

As concerns this clonotype: A single base separates this from a much larger clone, so it may be a read error. This sequence joins TRBV6-2 or TRBV6-3 and TRBJ1-1; D gene unclear. The germline CDR1 and CDR2 sequences are MNHEY and SVGEGT. The CDR3 consists of 17 residues. CDR3 region: CASGYSYRPLVHPEAFF. The CDR3 bases are TGTGCCAGCGGTTACTCGTATCGGCCGTTGGTCCATCCTGAAGCTTTCTTT.

This clonotype showed up just a few times. The chain couples TRBV20-1 to TRBJ2-3, with 12 nucleotides matching TRBD2. Germline CDR1 is DFQATT and CDR2 is SNEGSKA (reference sequence). This CDR3 spans 14 amino acids. CDR3 bases: TGCAGAGGAAGTACGGGACTAGCGGGAGATACGCAGTATTTT. Protein: CRGSTGLAGDTQYF.

The chain combines TRBV18 with TRBJ2-2; 7 nucleotides align to TRBD2. V gave up 4 bases and J gave up 6 bases; unmatched junction bases: 11. From germline, CDR1 is KGHSH and CDR2 LQKENI. The CDR3 consists of 16 residues. The CDR3 loop reads CASSLNVAGAAGELFF. For the CDR3, the DNA is TGTGCCAGCTCACTAAATGTGGCGGGAGCTGCCGGGGAGCTGTTTTTT.